The clone carrying this T cell receptor (beta chain) showed up many times. Its target is not known. These data are taken from a study of T cells after yellow fever vaccination. Study as a whole: Fractions of low cell number were prepared using SMART-Seq v4 Ultra Low Input.

For TCR, cDNA came from 5'RACE template switching, which added a universal primer site and UMIs. TCRdb recomputed calls from the 5' RACE reads with MiXCR, one row per CDR3 protein. Among hundreds of thousands of distinct CDR3 sequences, around 6.5% were seen once, and the ten largest hold 15%. Overall study findings and caveats: Bulk-population clonotypes that are abundant could appear as contaminants in FACS-sorted repertoires. A secondary response was less intense yet reached its peak sooner, at day 5 versus 15.

The V end was cut by 3 bases, the J end by 3 bases, with 8 bases between. Germline assignment: CDR1 SGHTA and CDR2 FQGNSA. CDR3 size: 14 residues. Material: PBMCs, obtained 5 days after the yellow fever booster vaccination. The chain uses TRBV7-2 and TRBJ1-4, with D unresolved. This sequence was found in a young man who received the YFV17D yellow fever vaccine. CDR3 amino acids: CASSFSGANEKLFF. In nucleotides, the CDR3 is TGTGCCAGCAGCTTTTCTGGGGCTAATGAAAAACTGTTTTTT.